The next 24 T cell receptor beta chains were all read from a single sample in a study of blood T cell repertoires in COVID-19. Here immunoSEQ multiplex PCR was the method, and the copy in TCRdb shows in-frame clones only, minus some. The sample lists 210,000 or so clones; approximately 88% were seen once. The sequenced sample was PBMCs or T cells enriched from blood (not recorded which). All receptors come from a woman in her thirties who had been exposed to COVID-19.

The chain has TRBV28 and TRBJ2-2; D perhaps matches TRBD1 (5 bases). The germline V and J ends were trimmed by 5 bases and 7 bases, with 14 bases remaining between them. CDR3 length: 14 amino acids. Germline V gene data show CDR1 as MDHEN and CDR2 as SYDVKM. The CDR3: CASSPRQRNGELFF. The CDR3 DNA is TGTGCCAGCAGTCCGCGACAGAGAAACGGGGAGCTGTTTTTT.

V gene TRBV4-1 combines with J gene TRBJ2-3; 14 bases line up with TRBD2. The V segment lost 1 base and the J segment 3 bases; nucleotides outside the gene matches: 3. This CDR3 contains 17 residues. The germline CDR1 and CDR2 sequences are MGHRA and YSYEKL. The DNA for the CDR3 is TGCGCCAGCAGCCAAGCCGGACTAGCGGGAGGAACAGATACGCAGTATTTT. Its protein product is CASSQAGLAGGTDTQYF.

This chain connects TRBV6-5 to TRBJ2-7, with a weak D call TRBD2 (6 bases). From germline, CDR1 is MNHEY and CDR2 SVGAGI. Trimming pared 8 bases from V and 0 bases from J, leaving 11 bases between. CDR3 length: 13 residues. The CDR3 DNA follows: TGTGCCAGCGGGGGAGGTACCTCCTACGAGCAGTACTTC. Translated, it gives CASGGGTSYEQYF.

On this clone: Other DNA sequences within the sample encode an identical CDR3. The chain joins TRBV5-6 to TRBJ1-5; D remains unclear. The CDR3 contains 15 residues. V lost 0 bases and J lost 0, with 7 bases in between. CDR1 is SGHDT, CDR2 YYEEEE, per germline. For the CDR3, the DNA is TGTGCCAGCAGCTTGGGCAGATATAGCAATCAGCCCCAGCATTTT. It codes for CASSLGRYSNQPQHF.

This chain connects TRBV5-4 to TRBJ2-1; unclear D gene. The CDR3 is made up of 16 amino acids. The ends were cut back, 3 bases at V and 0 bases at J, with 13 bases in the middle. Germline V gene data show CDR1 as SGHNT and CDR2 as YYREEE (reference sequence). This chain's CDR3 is CASSSPRFFSYNEQFF. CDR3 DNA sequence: TGTGCCAGCAGCTCCCCACGGTTTTTCTCCTACAATGAGCAGTTCTTC.

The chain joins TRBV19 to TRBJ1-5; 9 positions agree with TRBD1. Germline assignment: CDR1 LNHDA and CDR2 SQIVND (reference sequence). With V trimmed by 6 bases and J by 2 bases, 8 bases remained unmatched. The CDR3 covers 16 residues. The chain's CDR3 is CASSRQGVNGNQPQHF. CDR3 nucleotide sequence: TGTGCCAGTAGCAGACAGGGGGTGAACGGCAATCAGCCCCAGCATTTT.

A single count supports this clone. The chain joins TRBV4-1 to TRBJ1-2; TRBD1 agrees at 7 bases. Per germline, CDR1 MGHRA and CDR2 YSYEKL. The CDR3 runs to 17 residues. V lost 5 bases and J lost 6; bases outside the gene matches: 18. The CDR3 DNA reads TGCGCCAGCAGCGTTCGGGACAGTTTCCACGGGGCGGATGGCTACACCTTC. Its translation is CASSVRDSFHGADGYTF.

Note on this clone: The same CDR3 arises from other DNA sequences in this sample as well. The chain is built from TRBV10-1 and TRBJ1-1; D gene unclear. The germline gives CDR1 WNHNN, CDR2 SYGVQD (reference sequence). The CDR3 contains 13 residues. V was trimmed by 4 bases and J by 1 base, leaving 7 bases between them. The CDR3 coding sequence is TGCGCCAGCAGTGCCCGAGAGAACACTGAAGCTTTCTTT. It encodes CASSARENTEAFF.

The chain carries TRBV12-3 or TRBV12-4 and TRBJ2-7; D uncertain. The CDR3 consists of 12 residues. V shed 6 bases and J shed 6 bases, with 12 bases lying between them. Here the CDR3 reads CASSLDTGEQYF. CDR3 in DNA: TGTGCCAGCAGCCTTGACACTGGCGAGCAGTACTTC.

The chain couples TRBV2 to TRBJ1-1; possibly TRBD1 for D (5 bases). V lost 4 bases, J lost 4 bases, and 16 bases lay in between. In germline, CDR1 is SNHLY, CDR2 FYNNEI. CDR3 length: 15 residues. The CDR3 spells CASSVGGGLVTEAFF. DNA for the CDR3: TGTGCCAGCAGTGTGGGGGGAGGGTTGGTCACTGAAGCTTTCTTT.

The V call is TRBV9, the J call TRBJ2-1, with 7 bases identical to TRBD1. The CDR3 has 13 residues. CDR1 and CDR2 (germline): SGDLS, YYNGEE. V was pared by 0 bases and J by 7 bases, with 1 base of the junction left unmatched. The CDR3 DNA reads TGTGCCAGCAGCGTAGCCAGGGGGAATGAGCAGTTCTTC. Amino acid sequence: CASSVARGNEQFF.

The CDR3 nucleotides are TGTGCCATCAGGGATTCGGGGGACAGGTTCTCCTACGAGCAGTACTTC. Its translation is CAIRDSGDRFSYEQYF. The chain has TRBV10-3 and TRBJ2-7, with TRBD1 matching over 8 bases. This CDR3 contains 16 residues. V was pared by 6 bases and J by 0 bases, with 10 bases of the junction left unmatched. Per the germline V gene, CDR1 is ENHRY and CDR2 is SYGVKD.

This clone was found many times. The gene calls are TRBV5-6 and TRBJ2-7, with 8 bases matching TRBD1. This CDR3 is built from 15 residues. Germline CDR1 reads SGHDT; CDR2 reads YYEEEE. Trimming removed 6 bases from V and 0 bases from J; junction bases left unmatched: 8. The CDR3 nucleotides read TGTGCCAGCACCACGGGACAGGTGAGCTCCTACGAGCAGTACTTC. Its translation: CASTTGQVSSYEQYF.

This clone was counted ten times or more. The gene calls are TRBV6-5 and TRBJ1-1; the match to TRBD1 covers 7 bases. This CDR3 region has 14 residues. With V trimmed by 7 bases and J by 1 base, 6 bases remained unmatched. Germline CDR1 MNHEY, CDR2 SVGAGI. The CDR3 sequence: CASNPGTANTEAFF. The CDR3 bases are TGTGCCAGCAATCCCGGGACAGCGAACACTGAAGCTTTCTTT.

The chain's CDR3 is CASSPQRSNEQFF. DNA for the CDR3: TGTGCCAGCTCACCACAGAGATCCAATGAGCAGTTCTTC. The V gene is TRBV18, the J gene TRBJ2-1; D remains unclear. Germline V gene data show CDR1 as KGHSH and CDR2 as LQKENI. Between the trimmed V and J ends, which lost 1 base and 6 bases, there was a span of 7 bases. The CDR3 runs to 13 residues.

CDR3 residues: CASSISSGGETQYF. The CDR3 DNA reads TGTGCCAGTAGTATATCATCGGGAGGGGAGACCCAGTACTTC. The J gene is TRBJ2-5, the V gene TRBV19; 8 bases are shared with TRBD2. The CDR3 runs 14 residues. CDR1 and CDR2 (germline): LNHDA, SQIVND (reference sequence). The V gene end was trimmed by 2 bases and the J gene end by 5 bases; junction bases not matched to a gene: 4.

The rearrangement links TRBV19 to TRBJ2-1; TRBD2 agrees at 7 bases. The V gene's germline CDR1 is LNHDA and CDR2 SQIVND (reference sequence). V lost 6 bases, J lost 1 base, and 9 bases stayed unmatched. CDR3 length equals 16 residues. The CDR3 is CASSQDSGLSYNEQFF. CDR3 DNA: TGTGCCAGTAGCCAAGATAGCGGGTTATCCTACAATGAGCAGTTCTTC. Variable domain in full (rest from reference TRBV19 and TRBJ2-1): DGGITQSPKYLFRKEGQNVTLSCEQNLNHDAMYWYRQDPGQGLRLIYYSQIVNDFQKGDIAEGYSVSREKKESFPLTVTSAQKNPTAFYLCASSQDSGLSYNEQFFGPGTRLTVL.

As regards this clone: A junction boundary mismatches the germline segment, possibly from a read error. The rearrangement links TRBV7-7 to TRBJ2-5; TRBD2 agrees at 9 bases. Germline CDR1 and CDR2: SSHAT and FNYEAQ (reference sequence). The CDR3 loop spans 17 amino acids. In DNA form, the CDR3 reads TGTGCTAGCAGCTTAGGTCTCGGCGGGAGGGGTCGGGAGACCCAGTACTTC. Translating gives CASSLGLGGRGRETQYF.

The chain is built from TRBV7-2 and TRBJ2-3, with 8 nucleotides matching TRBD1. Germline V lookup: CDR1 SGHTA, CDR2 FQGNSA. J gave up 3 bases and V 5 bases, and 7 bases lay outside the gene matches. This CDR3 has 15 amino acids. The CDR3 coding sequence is TGTGCCAGCAGCCAGACAGGGGTAAAAACAGATACGCAGTATTTT. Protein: CASSQTGVKTDTQYF.

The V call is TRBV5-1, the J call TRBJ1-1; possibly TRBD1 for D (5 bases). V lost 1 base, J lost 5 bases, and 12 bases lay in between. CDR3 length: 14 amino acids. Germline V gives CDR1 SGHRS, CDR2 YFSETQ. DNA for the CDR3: TGCGCCAGCAGCTTGCTGGACATTAAGACTGAAGCTTTCTTT. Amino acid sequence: CASSLLDIKTEAFF. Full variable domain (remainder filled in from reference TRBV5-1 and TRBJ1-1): KAGVTQTPRYLIKTRGQQVTLSCSPISGHRSVSWYQQTPGQGLQFLFEYFSETQRNKGNFPGRFSGRQFSNSRSEMNVSTLELGDSALYLCASSLLDIKTEAFFGQGTRLTVV.

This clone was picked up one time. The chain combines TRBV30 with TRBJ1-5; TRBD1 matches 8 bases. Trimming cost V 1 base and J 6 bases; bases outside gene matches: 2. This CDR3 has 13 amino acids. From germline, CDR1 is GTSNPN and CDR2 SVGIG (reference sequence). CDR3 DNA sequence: TGTGCCTGGAGTGAAACAGGGGGTCAGCCCCAGCATTTT. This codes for CAWSETGGQPQHF.

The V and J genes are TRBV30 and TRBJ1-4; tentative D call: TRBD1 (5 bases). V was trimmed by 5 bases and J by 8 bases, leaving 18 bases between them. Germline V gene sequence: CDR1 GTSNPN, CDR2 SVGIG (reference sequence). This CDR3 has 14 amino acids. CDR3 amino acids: CAWGSEAGQEKLFF. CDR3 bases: TGTGCCTGGGGATCAGAGGCAGGGCAAGAAAAACTGTTTTTT.

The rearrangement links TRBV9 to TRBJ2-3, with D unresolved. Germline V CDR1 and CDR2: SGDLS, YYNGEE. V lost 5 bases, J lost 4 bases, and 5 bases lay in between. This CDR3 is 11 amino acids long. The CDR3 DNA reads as TGTGCCAGCAGTAAATCAGATACGCAGTATTTT. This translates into CASSKSDTQYF.

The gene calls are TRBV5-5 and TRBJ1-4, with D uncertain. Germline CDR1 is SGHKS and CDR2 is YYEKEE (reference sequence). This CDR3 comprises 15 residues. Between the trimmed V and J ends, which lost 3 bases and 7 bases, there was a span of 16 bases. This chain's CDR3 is CASSSLESVFEKLFF. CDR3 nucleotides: TGTGCCAGCAGCTCCCTTGAGTCTGTATTTGAAAAACTGTTTTTT.